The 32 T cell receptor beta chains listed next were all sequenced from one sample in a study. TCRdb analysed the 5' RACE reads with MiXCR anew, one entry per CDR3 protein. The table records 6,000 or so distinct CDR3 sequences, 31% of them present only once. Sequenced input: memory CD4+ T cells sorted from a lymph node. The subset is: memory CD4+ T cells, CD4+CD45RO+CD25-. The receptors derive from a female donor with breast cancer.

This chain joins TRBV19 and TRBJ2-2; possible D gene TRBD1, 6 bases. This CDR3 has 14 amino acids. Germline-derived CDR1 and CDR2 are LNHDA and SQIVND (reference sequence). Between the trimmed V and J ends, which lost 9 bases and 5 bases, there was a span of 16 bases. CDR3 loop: CASLGAGRTGELFF. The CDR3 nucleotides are TGTGCCAGCTTGGGGGCAGGGAGAACCGGGGAGCTGTTTTTT.

The DNA of the CDR3 is TGTGCCAGCAGTTACTCGGCGGTGGGGGCATTTGGGGAGACCCAGTACTTC. Amino acid sequence: CASSYSAVGAFGETQYF. This chain uses TRBV6-6 with TRBJ2-5; tentatively, D is TRBD1 (6 bases). This CDR3 spans 17 amino acids. Trimming removed 0 bases at V and 5 bases at J, with 19 bases between. Germline V gene lookup returns CDR1 MNHNY and CDR2 SVGAGI (reference sequence).

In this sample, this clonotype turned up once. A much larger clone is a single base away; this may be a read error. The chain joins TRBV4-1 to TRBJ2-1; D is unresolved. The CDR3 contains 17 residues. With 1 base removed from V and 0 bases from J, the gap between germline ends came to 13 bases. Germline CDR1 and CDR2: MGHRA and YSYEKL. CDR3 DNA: TGCGCCAGCAGCCAAGTTCCGGGTTCGAACTCCTACAATGAGCAGTTCTTC. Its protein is CASSQVPGSNSYNEQFF.

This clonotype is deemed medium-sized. The CDR3 bases are TGTGCCAGCAGCTCCTGGACAGGGAATAATGAAAAACTGTTTTTT. This gives the protein CASSSWTGNNEKLFF. V gene TRBV7-2 combines with J gene TRBJ1-4; TRBD1 agrees at 8 bases. Germline V gene sequence: CDR1 SGHTA, CDR2 FQGNSA. The trim removed 4 bases at V and 4 bases at J, leaving 5 bases unmatched. CDR3 size: 15 residues.

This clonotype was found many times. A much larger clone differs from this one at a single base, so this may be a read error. CDR3 amino acids: CSARDHQLGSYNEQFF. The DNA of the CDR3 is TGCAGTGCTAGAGATCATCAACTTGGCTCCTACAATGAGCAGTTCTTC. The chain uses TRBV20-1 and TRBJ2-1, with no clear D. Germline V gene sequence: CDR1 DFQATT, CDR2 SNEGSKA (reference sequence). The CDR3 extends over 16 amino acids. V was shortened by 0 bases and J by 0 bases, with 12 bases between the two germline ends.

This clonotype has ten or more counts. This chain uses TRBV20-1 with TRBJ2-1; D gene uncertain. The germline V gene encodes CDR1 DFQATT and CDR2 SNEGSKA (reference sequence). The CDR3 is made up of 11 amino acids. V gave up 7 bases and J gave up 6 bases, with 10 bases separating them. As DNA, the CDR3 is TGCAGTGTACCGGGTGGCAATGAGCAGTTCTTC. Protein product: CSVPGGNEQFF.

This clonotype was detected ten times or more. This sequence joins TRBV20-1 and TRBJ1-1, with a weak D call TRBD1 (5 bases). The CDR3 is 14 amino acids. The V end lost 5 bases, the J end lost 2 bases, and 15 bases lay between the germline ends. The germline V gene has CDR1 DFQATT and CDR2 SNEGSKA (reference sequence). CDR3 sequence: CSAGWGRQNTEAFF. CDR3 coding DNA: TGCAGTGCTGGATGGGGCAGACAAAACACTGAAGCTTTCTTT.

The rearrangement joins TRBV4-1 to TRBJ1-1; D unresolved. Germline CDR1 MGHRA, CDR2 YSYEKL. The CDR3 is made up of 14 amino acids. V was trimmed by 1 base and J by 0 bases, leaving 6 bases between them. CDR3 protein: CASSQGLLNTEAFF. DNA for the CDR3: TGCGCCAGCAGCCAAGGTCTCCTGAACACTGAAGCTTTCTTT.

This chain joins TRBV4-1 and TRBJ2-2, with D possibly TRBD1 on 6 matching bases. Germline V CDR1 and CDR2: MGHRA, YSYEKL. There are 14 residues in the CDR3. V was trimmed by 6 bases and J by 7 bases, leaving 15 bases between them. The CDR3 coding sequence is TGCGCCAGCAGTTTGCTAGGGGGAAGCGGGGAGCTGTTTTTT. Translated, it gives CASSLLGGSGELFF.

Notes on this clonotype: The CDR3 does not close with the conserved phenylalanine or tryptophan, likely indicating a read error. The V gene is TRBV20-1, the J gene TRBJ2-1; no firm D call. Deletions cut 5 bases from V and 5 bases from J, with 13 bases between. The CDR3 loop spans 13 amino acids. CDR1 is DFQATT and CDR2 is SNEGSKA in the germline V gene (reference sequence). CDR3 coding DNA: TGCAGTGCTGCCCGGCTAGTGAACAATGAGCAGTTCTCC. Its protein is CSAARLVNNEQFS.

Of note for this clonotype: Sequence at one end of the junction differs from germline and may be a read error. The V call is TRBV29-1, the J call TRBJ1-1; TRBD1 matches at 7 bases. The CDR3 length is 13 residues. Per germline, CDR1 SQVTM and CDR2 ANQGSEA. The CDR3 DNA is TGCAGCGTATGGGACAGAGTGAAGACTGAAGCTTTCTTT. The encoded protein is CSVWDRVKTEAFF.

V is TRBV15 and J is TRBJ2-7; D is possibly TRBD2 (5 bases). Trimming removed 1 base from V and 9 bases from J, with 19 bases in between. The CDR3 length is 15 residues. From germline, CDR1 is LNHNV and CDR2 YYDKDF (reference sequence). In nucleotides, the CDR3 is TGTGCCACCAGCAGAGTAGGGAGCGACCGCTTGGGGCAGTACTTC. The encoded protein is CATSRVGSDRLGQYF. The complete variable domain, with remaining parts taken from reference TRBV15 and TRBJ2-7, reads DAMVIQNPRYQVTQFGKPVTLSCSQTLNHNVMYWYQQKSSQAPKLLFHYYDKDFNNEADTPDNFQSRRPNTSFCFLDIRSPGLGDTAMYLCATSRVGSDRLGQYFGPGTRLTVT.

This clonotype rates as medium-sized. This chain's CDR3 is CASSQGQGPQNTQYF. The CDR3 bases are TGTGCCAGCAGCCAAGGACAAGGGCCACAGAATACGCAGTATTTT. The J gene is TRBJ2-3, the V gene TRBV4-2; no reliable D call. CDR3 length equals 15 residues. V was cut by 1 base and J by 7 bases, with 15 bases left in between. Germline loops: CDR1 LGHNA, CDR2 YNFKEQ.

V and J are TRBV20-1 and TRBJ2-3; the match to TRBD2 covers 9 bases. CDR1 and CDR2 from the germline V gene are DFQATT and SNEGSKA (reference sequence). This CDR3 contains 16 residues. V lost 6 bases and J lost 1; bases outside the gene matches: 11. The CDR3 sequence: CSASSFGGRGTDTQYF. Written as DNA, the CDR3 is TGCAGTGCGTCGTCGTTCGGCGGGAGGGGCACAGATACGCAGTATTTT.

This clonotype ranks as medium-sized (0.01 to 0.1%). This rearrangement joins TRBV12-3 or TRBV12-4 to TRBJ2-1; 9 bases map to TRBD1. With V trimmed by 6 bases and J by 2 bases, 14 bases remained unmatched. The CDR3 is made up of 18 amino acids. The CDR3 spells CASSPIPNRDRAYNEQFF. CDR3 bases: TGTGCCAGCAGCCCTATACCAAACCGGGACAGGGCCTACAATGAGCAGTTCTTC.

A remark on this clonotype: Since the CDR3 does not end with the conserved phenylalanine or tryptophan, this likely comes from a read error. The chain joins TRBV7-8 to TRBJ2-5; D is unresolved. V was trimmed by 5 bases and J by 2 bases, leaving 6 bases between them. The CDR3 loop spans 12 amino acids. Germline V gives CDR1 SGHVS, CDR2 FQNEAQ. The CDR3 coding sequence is TGTGCCAGCAGCCCCCATCAAGAGACCCAGTACGTC. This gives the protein CASSPHQETQYV.

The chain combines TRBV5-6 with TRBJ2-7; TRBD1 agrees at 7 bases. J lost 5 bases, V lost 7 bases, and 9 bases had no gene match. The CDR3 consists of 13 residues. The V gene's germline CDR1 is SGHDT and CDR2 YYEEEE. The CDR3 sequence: CASDSDRVNEQYF. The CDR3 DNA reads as TGTGCCAGCGACTCTGACAGGGTAAACGAGCAGTACTTC.

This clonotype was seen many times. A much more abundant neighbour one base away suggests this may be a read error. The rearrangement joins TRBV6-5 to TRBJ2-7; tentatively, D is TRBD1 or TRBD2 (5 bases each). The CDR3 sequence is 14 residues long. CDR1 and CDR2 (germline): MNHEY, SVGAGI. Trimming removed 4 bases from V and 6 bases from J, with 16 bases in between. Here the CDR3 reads CASSSGAPYGEQYF. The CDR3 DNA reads TGTGCCAGCAGTTCCGGGGCACCTTACGGCGAGCAGTACTTC.

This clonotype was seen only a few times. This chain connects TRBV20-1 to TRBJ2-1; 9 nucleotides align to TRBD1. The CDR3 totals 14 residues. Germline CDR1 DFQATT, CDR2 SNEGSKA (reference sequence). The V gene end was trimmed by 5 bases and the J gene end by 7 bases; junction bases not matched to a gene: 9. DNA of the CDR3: TGCAGTGCTCCCGGGACAGGGAGAAGTAATGAGCAGTTCTTC. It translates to CSAPGTGRSNEQFF.

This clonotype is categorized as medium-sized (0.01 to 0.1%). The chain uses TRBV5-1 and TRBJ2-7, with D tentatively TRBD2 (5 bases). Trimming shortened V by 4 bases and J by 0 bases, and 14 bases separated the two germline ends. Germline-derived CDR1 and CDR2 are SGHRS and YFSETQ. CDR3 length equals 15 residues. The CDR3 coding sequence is TGCGCCAGCAGCCTCCCTCGGGAATCCTCCTACGAGCAGTACTTC. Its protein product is CASSLPRESSYEQYF.

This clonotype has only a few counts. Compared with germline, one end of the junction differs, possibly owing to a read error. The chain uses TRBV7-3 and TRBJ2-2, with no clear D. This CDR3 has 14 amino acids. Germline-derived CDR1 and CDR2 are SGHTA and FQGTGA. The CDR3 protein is CATSSGAGWGELFF. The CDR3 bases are TGTGCCACCAGCTCCGGTGCCGGGTGGGGGGAGCTGTTTTTT.

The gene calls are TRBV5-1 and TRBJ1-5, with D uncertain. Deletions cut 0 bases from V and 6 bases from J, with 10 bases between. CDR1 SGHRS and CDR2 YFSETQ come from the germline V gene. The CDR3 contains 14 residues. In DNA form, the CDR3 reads TGCGCCAGCAGCTTGGGAGGGTATGGTCAGCCCCAGCATTTT. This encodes CASSLGGYGQPQHF.

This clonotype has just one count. In DNA, the CDR3 is TGTGCCACCAGTGATTTGAGGCTCGGCGAGCAGTTCTTC. Amino acid sequence: CATSDLRLGEQFF. The chain couples TRBV24-1 to TRBJ2-1, with D uncertain. The germline CDR1 and CDR2 sequences are KGHDR and SFDVKD. Trimming took 0 bases from V and 10 from J, leaving 9 bases between them. This CDR3 is built from 13 residues.

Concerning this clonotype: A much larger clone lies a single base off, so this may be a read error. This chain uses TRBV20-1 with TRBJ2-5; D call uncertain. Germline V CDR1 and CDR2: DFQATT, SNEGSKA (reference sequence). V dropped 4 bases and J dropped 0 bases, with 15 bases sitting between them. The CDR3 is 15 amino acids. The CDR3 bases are TGCAGTGCTATCGCCAGAAAGGTTAACCAAGAGACCCAGTACTTC. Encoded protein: CSAIARKVNQETQYF.

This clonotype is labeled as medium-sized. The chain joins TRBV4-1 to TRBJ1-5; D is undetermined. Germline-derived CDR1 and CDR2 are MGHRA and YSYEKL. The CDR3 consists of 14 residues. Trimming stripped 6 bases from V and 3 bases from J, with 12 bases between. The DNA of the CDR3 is TGCGCCAGCAGAGGACTCGGCTTCAATCAGCCCCAGCATTTT. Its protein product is CASRGLGFNQPQHF.

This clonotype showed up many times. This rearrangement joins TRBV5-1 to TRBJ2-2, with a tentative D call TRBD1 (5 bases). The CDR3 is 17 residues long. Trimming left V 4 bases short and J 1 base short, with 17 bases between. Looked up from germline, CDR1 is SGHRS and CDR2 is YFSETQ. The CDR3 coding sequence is TGCGCCAGCAGCCTAGGACACCGAGATATGAACACCGGGGAGCTGTTTTTT. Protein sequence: CASSLGHRDMNTGELFF. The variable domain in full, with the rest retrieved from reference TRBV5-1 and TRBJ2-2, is KAGVTQTPRYLIKTRGQQVTLSCSPISGHRSVSWYQQTPGQGLQFLFEYFSETQRNKGNFPGRFSGRQFSNSRSEMNVSTLELGDSALYLCASSLGHRDMNTGELFFGEGSRLTVL.

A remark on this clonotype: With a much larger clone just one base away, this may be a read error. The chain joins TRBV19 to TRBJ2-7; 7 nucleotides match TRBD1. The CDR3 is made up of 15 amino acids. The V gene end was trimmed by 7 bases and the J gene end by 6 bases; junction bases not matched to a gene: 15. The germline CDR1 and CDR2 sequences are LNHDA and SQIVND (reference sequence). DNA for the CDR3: TGTGCCAGTACCCGCGTTTATAATGGGGACAGCGAGCAGTACTTC. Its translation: CASTRVYNGDSEQYF.

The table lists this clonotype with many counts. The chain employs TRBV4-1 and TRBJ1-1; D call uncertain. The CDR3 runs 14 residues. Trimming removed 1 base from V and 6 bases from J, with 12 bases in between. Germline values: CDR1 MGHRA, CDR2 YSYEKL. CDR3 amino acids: CASSQASPLAEAFF. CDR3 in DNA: TGCGCCAGCAGCCAAGCTTCCCCACTTGCTGAAGCTTTCTTT.

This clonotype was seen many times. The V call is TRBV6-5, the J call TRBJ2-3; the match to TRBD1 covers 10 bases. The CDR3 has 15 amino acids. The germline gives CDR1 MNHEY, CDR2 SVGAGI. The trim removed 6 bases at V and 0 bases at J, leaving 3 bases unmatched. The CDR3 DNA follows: TGTGCCAGCAGACGACAGGGGGCTAGCACAGATACGCAGTATTTT. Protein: CASRRQGASTDTQYF.

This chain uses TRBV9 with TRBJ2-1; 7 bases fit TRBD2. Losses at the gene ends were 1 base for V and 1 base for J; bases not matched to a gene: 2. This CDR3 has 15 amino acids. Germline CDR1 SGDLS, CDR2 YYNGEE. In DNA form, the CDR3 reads TGTGCCAGCAGCGTACCTAGCGGTTCCTACAATGAGCAGTTCTTC. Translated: CASSVPSGSYNEQFF. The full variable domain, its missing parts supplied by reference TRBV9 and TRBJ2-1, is DSGVTQTPKHLITATGQRVTLRCSPRSGDLSVYWYQQSLDQGLQFLIQYYNGEERAKGNILERFSAQQFPDLHSELNLSSLELGDSALYFCASSVPSGSYNEQFFGPGTRLTVL.

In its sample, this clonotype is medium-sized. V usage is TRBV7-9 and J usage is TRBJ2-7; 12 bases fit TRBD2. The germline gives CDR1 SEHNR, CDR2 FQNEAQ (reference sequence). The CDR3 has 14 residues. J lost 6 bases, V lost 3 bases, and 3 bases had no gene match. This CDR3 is CASSLTSGSSEQYF. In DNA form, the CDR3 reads TGTGCCAGCAGCTTGACTAGCGGGAGTAGCGAGCAGTACTTC.

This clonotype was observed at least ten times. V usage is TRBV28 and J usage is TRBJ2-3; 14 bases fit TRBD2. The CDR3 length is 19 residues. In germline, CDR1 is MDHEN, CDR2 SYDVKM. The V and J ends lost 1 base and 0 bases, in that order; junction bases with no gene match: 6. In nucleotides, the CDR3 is TGTGCCAGCAGTTTATTTTGGAGGACTAGCGGGGGGAGCACAGATACGCAGTATTTT. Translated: CASSLFWRTSGGSTDTQYF.